Given below is one T cell receptor beta chain in context. Its antigen is not known. These data belong to a study of shared clonotypes between healthy human individuals. Study results and caveats: Specimens sampled were limited to blood, with tissue repertoires likely differing.

This table comes from immunoSEQ multiplex PCR, and its TCRdb copy is limited to in-frame clones, with some not included. The sample shows 550,000 to 800,000 clones, roughly 91% of them seen only once. V was cut by 5 bases and J by 0 bases, with 17 bases left in between. CDR1 is SGHAT, CDR2 FQNNGV, per germline. The CDR3 runs to 16 residues. The sequence was obtained from a man between 18 and 35 years old in good health. Some clones in this sample may be carry-over from other donors' samples. The source material was memory CD8+ T cells from PBMCs. Indicated subset: CD45RO+ cells pooled with CCR7-negative TemRA cells. The chain joins TRBV11-2 to TRBJ2-7, with a weak D call TRBD1 (6 bases). The CDR3 reads CASSPRGRPSSYEQYF. The CDR3 coding sequence is TGTGCCAGCAGCCCCAGGGGCAGGCCTTCCTCCTACGAGCAGTACTTC.